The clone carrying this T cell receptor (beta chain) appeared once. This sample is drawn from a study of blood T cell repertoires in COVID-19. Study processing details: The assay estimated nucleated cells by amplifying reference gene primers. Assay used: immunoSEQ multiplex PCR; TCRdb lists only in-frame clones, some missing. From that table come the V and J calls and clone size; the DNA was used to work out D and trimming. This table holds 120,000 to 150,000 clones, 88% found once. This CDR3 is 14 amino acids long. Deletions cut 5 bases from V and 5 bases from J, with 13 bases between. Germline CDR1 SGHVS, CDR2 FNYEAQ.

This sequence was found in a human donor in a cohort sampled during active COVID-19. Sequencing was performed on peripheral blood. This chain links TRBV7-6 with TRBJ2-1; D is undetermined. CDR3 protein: CASSPPRLDNEQFF. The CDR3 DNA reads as TGTGCCAGCAGCCCCCCCCGCCTAGACAATGAGCAGTTCTTC.